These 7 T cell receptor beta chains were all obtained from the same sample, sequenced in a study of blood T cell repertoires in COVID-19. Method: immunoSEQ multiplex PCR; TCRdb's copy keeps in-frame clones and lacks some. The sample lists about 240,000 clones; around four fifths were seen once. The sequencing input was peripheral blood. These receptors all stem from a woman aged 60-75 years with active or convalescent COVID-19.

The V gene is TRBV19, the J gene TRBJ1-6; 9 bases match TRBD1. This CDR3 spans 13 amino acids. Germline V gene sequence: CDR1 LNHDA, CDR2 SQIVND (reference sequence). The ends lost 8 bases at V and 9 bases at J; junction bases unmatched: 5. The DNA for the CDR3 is TGTGCCAGTGGGACAGGGAGGATTTCACCCCTCCACTTT. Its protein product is CASGTGRISPLHF.

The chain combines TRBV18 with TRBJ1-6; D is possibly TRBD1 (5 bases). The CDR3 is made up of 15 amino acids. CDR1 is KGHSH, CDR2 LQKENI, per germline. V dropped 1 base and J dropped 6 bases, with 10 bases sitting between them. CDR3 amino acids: CASSPQGVGNSPLHF. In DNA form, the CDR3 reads TGTGCCAGCTCACCACAAGGGGTGGGTAATTCACCCCTCCACTTT.

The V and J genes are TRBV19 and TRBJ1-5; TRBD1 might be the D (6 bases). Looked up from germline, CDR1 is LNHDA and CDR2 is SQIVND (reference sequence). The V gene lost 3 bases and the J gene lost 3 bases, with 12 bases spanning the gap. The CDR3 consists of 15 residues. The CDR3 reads CASSMAGAINQPQHF. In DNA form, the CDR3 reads TGTGCCAGTAGTATGGCAGGGGCCATCAATCAGCCCCAGCATTTT.

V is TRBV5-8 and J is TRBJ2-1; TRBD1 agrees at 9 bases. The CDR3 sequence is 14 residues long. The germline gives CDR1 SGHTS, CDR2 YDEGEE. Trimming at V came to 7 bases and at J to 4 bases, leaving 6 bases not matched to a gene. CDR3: CASHDRGRYNEQFF. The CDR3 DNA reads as TGTGCCAGCCACGACAGGGGGAGATACAATGAGCAGTTCTTC.

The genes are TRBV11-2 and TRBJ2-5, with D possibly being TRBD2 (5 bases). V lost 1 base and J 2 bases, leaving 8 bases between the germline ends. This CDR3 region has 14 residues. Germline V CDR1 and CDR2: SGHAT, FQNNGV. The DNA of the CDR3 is TGTGCCAGCAGCTTAGGGGAGTTACAAGAGACCCAGTACTTC. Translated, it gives CASSLGELQETQYF.

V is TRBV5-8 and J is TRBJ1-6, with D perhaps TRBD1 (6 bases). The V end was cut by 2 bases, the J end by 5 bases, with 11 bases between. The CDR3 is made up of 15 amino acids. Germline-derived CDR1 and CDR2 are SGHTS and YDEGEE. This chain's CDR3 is CASSLGQRNNSPLHF. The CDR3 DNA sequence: TGTGCCAGCAGCTTAGGACAGCGGAATAATTCACCCCTCCACTTT.

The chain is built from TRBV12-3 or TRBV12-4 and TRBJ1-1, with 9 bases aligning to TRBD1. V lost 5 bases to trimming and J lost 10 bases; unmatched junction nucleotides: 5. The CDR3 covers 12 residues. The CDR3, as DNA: TGTGCCAGCAGTCCCCAGGACAGGGGAGCTTTCTTT. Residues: CASSPQDRGAFF.